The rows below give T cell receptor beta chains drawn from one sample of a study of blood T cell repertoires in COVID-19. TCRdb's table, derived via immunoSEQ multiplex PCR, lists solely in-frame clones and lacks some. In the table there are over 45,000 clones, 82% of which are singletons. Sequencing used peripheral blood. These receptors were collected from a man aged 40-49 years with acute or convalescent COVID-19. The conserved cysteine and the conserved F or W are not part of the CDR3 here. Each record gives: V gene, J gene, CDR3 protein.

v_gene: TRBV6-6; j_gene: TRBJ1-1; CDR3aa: ASGQGLEAF
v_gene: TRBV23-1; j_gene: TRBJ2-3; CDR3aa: ASVRGSDTQY
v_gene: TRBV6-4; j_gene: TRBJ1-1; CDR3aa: ASSDAGGTEAF
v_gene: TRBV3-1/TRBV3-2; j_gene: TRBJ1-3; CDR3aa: ASSLGLQGPSGNTIY
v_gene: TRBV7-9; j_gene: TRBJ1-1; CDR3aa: ASSLASGQRTF
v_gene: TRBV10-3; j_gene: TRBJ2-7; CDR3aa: AISESRTVSLPTF
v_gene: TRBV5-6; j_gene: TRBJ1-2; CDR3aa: ASSLARGLYGYT
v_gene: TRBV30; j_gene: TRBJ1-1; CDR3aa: AWTREGNTEAF
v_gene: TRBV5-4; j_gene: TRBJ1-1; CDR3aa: ASSSQSTEAF
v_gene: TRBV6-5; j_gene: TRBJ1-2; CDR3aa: ASLIRGRSNGYT
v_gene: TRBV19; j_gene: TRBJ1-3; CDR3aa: ASIKQGTGNTIY
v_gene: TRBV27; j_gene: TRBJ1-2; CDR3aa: ASSFLGTGKRVNYGYT
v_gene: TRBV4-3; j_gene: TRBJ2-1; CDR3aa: ASSHPTGVGSEQF
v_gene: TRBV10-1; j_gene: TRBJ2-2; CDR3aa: ASSDAWGRGVEEAGELF
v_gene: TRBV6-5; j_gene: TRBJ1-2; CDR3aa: ASSFRASVYGYT
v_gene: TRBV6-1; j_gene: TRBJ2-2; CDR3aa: ASSGGGTGRVLTGELF
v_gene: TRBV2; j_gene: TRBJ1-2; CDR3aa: ASSVGQGDYGYT
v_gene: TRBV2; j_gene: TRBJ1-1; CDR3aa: ASSEAGITEAF
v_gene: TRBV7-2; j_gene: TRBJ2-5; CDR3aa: ASLGTEQETQY
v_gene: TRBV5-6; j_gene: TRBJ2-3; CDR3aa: ASSFVDEGTVTQY
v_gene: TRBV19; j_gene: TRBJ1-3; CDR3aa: ASIRQGGNTIY
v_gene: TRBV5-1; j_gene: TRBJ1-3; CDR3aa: ASSLSGGIENTIY
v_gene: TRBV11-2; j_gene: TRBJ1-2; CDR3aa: ASSLMDYQNYGYT
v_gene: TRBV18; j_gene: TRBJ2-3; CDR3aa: ASSPGLATDTQY
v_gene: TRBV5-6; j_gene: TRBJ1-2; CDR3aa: ASSLRQGDGYT
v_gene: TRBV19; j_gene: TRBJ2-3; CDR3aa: AIHLQPDRGTDTQY
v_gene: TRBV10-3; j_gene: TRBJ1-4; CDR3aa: AISDGQDEKLF
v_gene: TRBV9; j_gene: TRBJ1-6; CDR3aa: ASSVDIRYNSPLH
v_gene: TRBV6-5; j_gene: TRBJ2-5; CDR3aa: ASSYTLRGRETQY
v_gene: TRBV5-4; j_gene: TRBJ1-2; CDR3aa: ASSPPSQGAGVGYT
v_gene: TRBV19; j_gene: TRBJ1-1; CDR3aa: ASGDRGRSTEAF
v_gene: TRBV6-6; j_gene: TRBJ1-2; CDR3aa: ASSSGLRYYGYT
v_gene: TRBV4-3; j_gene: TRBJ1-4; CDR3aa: ASSQRTGADNEKLF
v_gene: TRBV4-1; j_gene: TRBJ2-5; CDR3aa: ASSQDSRTKETQY
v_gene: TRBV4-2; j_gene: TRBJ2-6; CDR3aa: ASSQVGQGKRYGANVLT
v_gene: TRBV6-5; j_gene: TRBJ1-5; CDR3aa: ASSYSWTDNQPQH
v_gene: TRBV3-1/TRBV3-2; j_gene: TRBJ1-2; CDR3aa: ASSGQGARYYGYT
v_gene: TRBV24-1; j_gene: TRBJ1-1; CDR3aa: ATSGVGGDTEAF
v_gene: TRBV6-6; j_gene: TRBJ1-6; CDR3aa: ASSYPRDSNSPLH
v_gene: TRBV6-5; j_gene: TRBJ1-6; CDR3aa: ASTTTVLNSPLH
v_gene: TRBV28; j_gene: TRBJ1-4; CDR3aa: ASSAAGPLGEKLF
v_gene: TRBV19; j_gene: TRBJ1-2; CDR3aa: ASSRAARYGYT
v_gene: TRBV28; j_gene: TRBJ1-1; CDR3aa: ASSLVRIEAF
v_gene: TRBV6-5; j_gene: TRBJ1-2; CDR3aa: ASRMTEAHYGYT
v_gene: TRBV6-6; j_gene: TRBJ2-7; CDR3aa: ASSYSSQGPYEQY
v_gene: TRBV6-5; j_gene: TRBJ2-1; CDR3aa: ASSYPGGRNEQF
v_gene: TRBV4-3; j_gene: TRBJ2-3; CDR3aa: ASSQEFGGGTDTQY
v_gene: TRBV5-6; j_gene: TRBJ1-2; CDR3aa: ASISRDRGYYGYT
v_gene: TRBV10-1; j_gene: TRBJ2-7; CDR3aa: ASSYSSSSYEQY